This T cell receptor (beta chain) was obtained from a study of cytomegalovirus exposure and HLA in healthy donors. This clone was counted between two and nine times. This CDR3 contains 13 residues. V shed 10 bases, J shed 4 bases, and the junction held 6 bases outside the gene matches. CDR1 ENHRY and CDR2 SYGVKD come from the germline V gene. The PCR had 60 Vbeta and 13 Jbeta primers. Here immunoSEQ multiplex PCR was the method, and the copy in TCRdb shows in-frame clones only, minus some. This sample has 90,000 to 120,000 clones, with 73% found just once. This chain connects TRBV10-3 to TRBJ1-5; 8 bases match TRBD1. This sequence was found in a man younger than 45 in good health and CMV-seronegative. The sequenced material came from PBMCs. The CDR3 spells CATSGQDNQPQHF. The CDR3 bases are TGTGCCACGTCGGGACAGGATAATCAGCCCCAGCATTTT.